This TCR beta chain emerged from a study of spatial heterogeneity in lung cancer. For the study at large: Sequence detection consistently recorded a greater number of beta-chain than alpha-chain sequences.

Findings and caveats of the study: Tumoral mutation counts were tracked by counts of expanded intratumoral alpha and beta TCRs.

Points on this clonotype: Antigen specificity is unknown.

Every molecule of TCR cDNA had its own unique molecular identifier. TCRdb re-analysed the 5' RACE reads in MiXCR, keeping a single row per CDR3 protein. Altogether around 95,000 distinct CDR3 sequences are present, 4.4% being singletons, with the ten largest covering 21%. As for time point: sample taken at primary tumor resection. V was shortened by 4 bases and J by 3 bases, with 18 bases between the two germline ends. The CDR3 is 16 amino acids. CDR1 and CDR2 (germline): SGHRS, YFSETQ. This clonotype was sampled from a male donor with early-stage non-small cell lung cancer. Sequenced material: lung tumor tissue, taken at surgery. The chain joins TRBV5-1 to TRBJ2-3; perhaps TRBD1 as D (6 bases). In DNA, the CDR3 is TGCGCCAGCAGCCCCGGGGCAGGGGTAATAACAGATACGCAGTATTTT. Protein sequence: CASSPGAGVITDTQYF.